The sequence of this T cell receptor (beta chain) was determined in a study of blood T cell repertoires in COVID-19. As for the study in general: T cells, B-cell-depleted T cells, or PBMCs supplied cDNA or gDNA.

Under the authors' procedure: Estimation of nucleated cell counts relied on the amplification of reference gene primers. Sequencing was performed with immunoSEQ multiplex PCR; in TCRdb, only in-frame clones are kept and a portion is missing. Clone size and the V and J calls come from that table; the DNA yielded D and trimming. The sample lists 200,000 to 250,000 clones, 88% occurring once. This CDR3 comprises 12 residues. Trimming pared 5 bases from V and 8 bases from J, leaving 9 bases between. Germline V gene data show CDR1 as MDHEN and CDR2 as SYDVKM. A Seattle source enrolled patients during active infection and followed them longitudinally.

The chain recombines TRBV28 with TRBJ2-2; D uncertain. This sequence was found in a woman aged 25 to 39 with COVID-19, enrolled during active disease. Sequencing was done on a sample of peripheral blood. The CDR3 DNA sequence: TGTGCCAGCAGTCCCAACCGGGGGGAGCTGTTTTTT. This gives the protein CASSPNRGELFF.